This T cell receptor beta chain was observed in a study of blood T cell repertoires in COVID-19. This clone is a singleton in its sample. Sequenced by immunoSEQ multiplex PCR; TCRdb stores in-frame clones only, minus some. The sample records tens of thousands of clones, about 91% being singletons. Germline CDR1 reads SGHVS; CDR2 reads FQNEAQ. The CDR3 is 15 amino acids. Deletions cut 2 bases from V and 5 bases from J, with 13 bases between. The chain joins TRBV7-8 to TRBJ1-5, with no clear D. This sequence was found in a human donor in a cohort sampled during active COVID-19. The source material was peripheral blood. The CDR3 region has the DNA TGTGCCAGCAGCTTAAGCTCCCCCGTGCATCAGCCCCAGCATTTT. This sequence encodes CASSLSSPVHQPQHF.